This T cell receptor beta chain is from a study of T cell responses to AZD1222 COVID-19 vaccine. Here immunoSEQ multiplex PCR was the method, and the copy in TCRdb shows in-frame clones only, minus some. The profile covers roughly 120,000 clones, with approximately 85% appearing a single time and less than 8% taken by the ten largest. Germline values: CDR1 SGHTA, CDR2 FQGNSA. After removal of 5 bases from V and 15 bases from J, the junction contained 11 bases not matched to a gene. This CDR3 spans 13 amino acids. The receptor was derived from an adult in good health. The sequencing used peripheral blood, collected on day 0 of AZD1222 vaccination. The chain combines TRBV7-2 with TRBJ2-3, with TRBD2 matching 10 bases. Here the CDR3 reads CASSPVGLAVLYF. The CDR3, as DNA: TGTGCCAGCAGCCCGGTCGGACTAGCGGTCCTTTATTTT.